These T cell receptor beta chains were read from a single sample in a study of T cell repertoires in ileal Crohn's disease. The table came from immunoSEQ multiplex PCR; TCRdb's copy has only in-frame clones and leaves some out. This sample has 15,000 to 20,000 clones, with over 60% found just once. Sequences were obtained from ileal tissue. These receptors all come from an adult with Crohn's disease. CDR3s include the opening cysteine and the closing phenylalanine or tryptophan. D genes are given only for firm matches. Rows give clone size only sometimes, using once, few, many, or a class for an expanded clone.

. . TRBJ2-7 TRBV6-1 TGTGCCAGCCAGGGGATCTCCTACGAGCAGTACTTC CASQGISYEQYF
. . TRBJ1-2 TRBV9 TGTGCCAGCAGCGTCGATACAGGGCGGCGGGGCTACACCTTC CASSVDTGRRGYTF
TRBD1 . TRBJ1-6 TRBV2 TGTGCCAGCACCCAGACAGGGGGCGCATTATATTCACCCCTCCACTTT CASTQTGGALYSPLHF
. . TRBJ1-1 TRBV19 TGTGCCAGTAGGTCGCCAGGGGTATGGAGAAACACTGAAGCTTTCTTT CASRSPGVWRNTEAFF
TRBD1 . TRBJ1-2 TRBV5-1 TGCGCCAGCAGCTTGGTAGGGGGCGCGCGTGATGGCTACACCTTC CASSLVGGARDGYTF
. . TRBJ2-2 TRBV11-2 TGTGCCAGCAGCTTAACAGGGTCGATCACCGGGGAGCTGTTTTTT CASSLTGSITGELFF
. few TRBJ1-5 TRBV28 TGTGCCAGCAGTTCTATGAGAGGAAGCAATCAGCCCCAGCATTTT CASSSMRGSNQPQHF
TRBD1 few TRBJ1-1 TRBV28 TGTGCCAGCAGTTTCCGGACAGGGGGTAAAACTGAAGCTTTCTTT CASSFRTGGKTEAFF
. . TRBJ1-2 TRBV7-8 TGTGCCAGCAGCTTAGCGGAGACAGGCCAAACCTATGGCTACACCTTC CASSLAETGQTYGYTF
TRBD2 . TRBJ2-7 TRBV4-1 TGCGCCAGCAGCCAAAAATGGGGGGGTTACGAGCAGTACTTC CASSQKWGGYEQYF
TRBD1 . TRBJ2-7 TRBV5-1 TGCGCCAGCAGCTTGGCCGGACAGGTCTCCTACGAGCAGTACTTC CASSLAGQVSYEQYF
. few TRBJ2-2 TRBV5-4 TGTGCCAGCAGCCCGGAGGGGTACACCGGGGAGCTGTTTTTT CASSPEGYTGELFF
. . TRBJ2-3 TRBV5-1 TGCGCCAGCAGCCTTGGGGGCGGTGGGTCAACTAGCACAGATACGCAGTATTTT CASSLGGGGSTSTDTQYF
. . TRBJ1-2 TRBV7-2 TGTGCCAGCAGCCGTACAGGGTTAAGCTATGGCTACACCTTC CASSRTGLSYGYTF
. . TRBJ2-3 TRBV11-3 TGTGCCAGCAGCTTAACTGCTAGCACAGATACGCAGTATTTT CASSLTASTDTQYF
. . TRBJ2-1 TRBV5-5 TGTGCCAGCAGCCCAGGACTCCCCCCCTACAATGAGCAGTTCTTC CASSPGLPPYNEQFF
TRBD2 . TRBJ2-7 TRBV23-1 TGCGCCAGCACCCACCGCGCGGGACTAGCGGTCCTCTCCTACGAGCAGTACTTC CASTHRAGLAVLSYEQYF
. . TRBJ2-3 TRBV7-6 TGTGCCAGCAGCTTAGCGGCGGGCGGTGGCACAGATACGCAGTATTTT CASSLAAGGGTDTQYF
. . TRBJ2-7 TRBV10-1 TGCGCCAGCAGCTCCGAGTACGAGCAGTACTTC CASSSEYEQYF
TRBD1 . TRBJ1-2 TRBV30 TGTGCCTGGAGTACCTGGGACAGAAACTATGGCTACACCTTC CAWSTWDRNYGYTF
. . TRBJ2-3 TRBV30 TGTGCCTGGAGTGAGAGGATAGATACGCAGTATTTT CAWSERIDTQYF
. . TRBJ1-2 TRBV6-6 TGTGCCAGCAGTTACTCGTACAGCAACTATGGCTACACCTTC CASSYSYSNYGYTF
. . TRBJ2-3 TRBV2 TGTGCCAGCAAGGACGCGGGCCTTACGTCGCAGTATTTT CASKDAGLTSQYF
TRBD1 . TRBJ1-1 TRBV2 TGTGCCAGCAGTGACAGGGGGCGGAACACTGAAGCTTTCTTT CASSDRGRNTEAFF
. . TRBJ2-1 TRBV19 TGTGCCAGTAGGGAGGGGAGGCTCCCTTGGGATGAGCAGTTCTTC CASREGRLPWDEQFF
TRBD2 . TRBJ2-7 TRBV18 TGTGCCAGCTCACCACATGGGGCGGGAGCGTTGTACGAGCAGTACTTC CASSPHGAGALYEQYF
. once TRBJ1-2 TRBV6-1 TGTGCCAGCAGTGAATTAGTCGACGGGTCTGGCTACACCTTC CASSELVDGSGYTF
TRBD1 once TRBJ2-5 TRBV5-8 TGTGCCAGCAGACAGGGGGGAGAGACCCAGTACTTC CASRQGGETQYF